Shown below are 28 T cell receptor beta chains from a single sample sequenced in a study of blood T cell repertoires in COVID-19. Sequenced by immunoSEQ multiplex PCR; TCRdb stores in-frame clones only, minus some. The sample shows about 160,000 clones, around 87% of them seen only once. Sequencing was performed on peripheral blood. The receptors here all came from an older woman with active or convalescent COVID-19.

This chain joins TRBV9 and TRBJ2-5; 9 bases are a match to TRBD2. The CDR3 is 15 residues long. CDR1 SGDLS and CDR2 YYNGEE come from the germline V gene. V gave up 7 bases and J gave up 2 bases; unmatched junction bases: 9. This CDR3 reads CASGGAGGLQETQYF. Here the CDR3 DNA reads TGTGCCAGCGGAGGAGCGGGGGGCCTTCAAGAGACCCAGTACTTC. Filled out from reference TRBV9 and TRBJ2-5, the complete variable domain reads DSGVTQTPKHLITATGQRVTLRCSPRSGDLSVYWYQQSLDQGLQFLIQYYNGEERAKGNILERFSAQQFPDLHSELNLSSLELGDSALYFCASGGAGGLQETQYFGPGTRLLVL.

This chain connects TRBV9 to TRBJ2-3; possible D gene TRBD2, 5 bases. V lost 1 base, J lost 2 bases, and 8 bases lay in between. The germline V gene has CDR1 SGDLS and CDR2 YYNGEE. The CDR3 is 14 amino acids. The CDR3 here is CASSVTGSTDTQYF. The CDR3 nucleotides read TGTGCCAGCAGCGTAACGGGGTCCACAGATACGCAGTATTTT.

The rearrangement uses TRBV5-6 and TRBJ2-1, with 10 bases matching TRBD1. The length of the CDR3 is 16 residues. Germline lookup yields CDR1 SGHDT and CDR2 YYEEEE. Unmatched junction bases numbered 9, after V lost 2 bases and J lost 7 bases. CDR3 sequence reads: CASSFLGTGVKNEQFF. CDR3 in DNA: TGTGCCAGCAGCTTCCTAGGGACAGGGGTGAAGAATGAGCAGTTCTTC.

The chain carries TRBV6-2 or TRBV6-3 and TRBJ1-2; TRBD1 matches at 7 bases. V trimming: 0 bases; J trimming: 5 bases; junction bases outside the gene matches: 0. This CDR3 is built from 13 residues. From germline, CDR1 is MNHEY and CDR2 SVGEGT. CDR3 DNA sequence: TGTGCCAGCAGTTACTCGACAGGGTATGGCTACACCTTC. This codes for CASSYSTGYGYTF.

The chain employs TRBV7-6 and TRBJ1-4; 10 bases line up with TRBD1. The germline V gene has CDR1 SGHVS and CDR2 FNYEAQ. This CDR3 has 16 residues. The V and J ends lost 5 bases and 3 bases, in that order; junction bases with no gene match: 6. The CDR3 DNA reads TGTGCCAGCAGCCTTGGACAGGGGGGAGCTAATGAAAAACTGTTTTTT. Protein: CASSLGQGGANEKLFF.

V and J are TRBV2 and TRBJ2-7, with D tentatively TRBD2 (6 bases). This CDR3 has 13 amino acids. V was shortened by 3 bases and J by 9 bases, with 15 bases between the two germline ends. The germline gives CDR1 SNHLY, CDR2 FYNNEI. This CDR3 reads CASSEEQEEGQYF. DNA of the CDR3: TGTGCCAGCAGTGAGGAACAAGAGGAGGGGCAGTACTTC.

The J gene is TRBJ2-4, the V gene TRBV12-5; tentatively, D is TRBD1 (8 bases). The CDR3 length is 14 residues. CDR1 and CDR2 from the germline V gene are LGHNT and FRNRAP. Trimming stripped 2 bases from V and 8 bases from J, with 13 bases between. CDR3 sequence reads: CASGLQGAGDIQYF. CDR3 sequence (DNA): TGTGCTAGTGGTTTGCAGGGGGCGGGGGACATTCAGTACTTC.

This chain links TRBV2 with TRBJ1-6; D is unresolved. The CDR3 has 13 residues. CDR1 is SNHLY, CDR2 FYNNEI, per germline. The V and J ends lost 8 bases and 10 bases respectively, with 15 bases between them. This chain's CDR3 is CASCGSLRSPLHF. CDR3 DNA sequence: TGTGCCAGCTGTGGGTCCCTACGCTCACCCCTCCACTTT.

This chain connects TRBV14 to TRBJ1-5; the match to TRBD1 covers 7 bases. With V trimmed by 0 bases and J by 7 bases, 3 bases remained unmatched. The CDR3 is 14 residues long. Per germline, CDR1 SGHDN and CDR2 FVKESK. CDR3 DNA sequence: TGTGCCAGCAGCCAAGACCCAGGGGGGCAGCCCCAGCATTTT. Amino acids: CASSQDPGGQPQHF.

The sample holds a few counts of this clone. This chain uses TRBV6-5 with TRBJ2-1, with TRBD2 matching 10 bases. There are 14 residues in the CDR3. After removal of 6 bases from V and 3 bases from J, the junction contained 2 bases not matched to a gene. The germline V gene encodes CDR1 MNHEY and CDR2 SVGAGI. CDR3: CASRGTSDYNEQFF. DNA for the CDR3: TGTGCCAGCAGGGGGACTAGCGACTACAATGAGCAGTTCTTC.

The chain couples TRBV2 to TRBJ1-2; a possible D gene is TRBD1 (5 bases). The V gene's germline CDR1 is SNHLY and CDR2 FYNNEI. This CDR3 spans 12 amino acids. V shed 9 bases and J shed 3 bases, with 11 bases lying between them. Here the CDR3 reads CARGGVDYGYTF. CDR3 coding DNA: TGTGCCAGGGGAGGGGTAGACTATGGCTACACCTTC.

The chain couples TRBV30 to TRBJ1-1; D ambiguous. Germline CDR1 and CDR2: GTSNPN and SVGIG (reference sequence). The CDR3 contains 13 residues. The V end was cut by 0 bases, the J end by 2 bases, with 7 bases between. The CDR3 nucleotides read TGTGCCTGGAGTGTACTGCAAAACACTGAAGCTTTCTTT. Its protein is CAWSVLQNTEAFF. Full variable domain (remainder filled in from reference TRBV30 and TRBJ1-1): SQTIHQWPATLVQPVGSPLSLECTVEGTSNPNLYWYRQAAGRGLQLLFYSVGIGQISSEVPQNLSASRPQDRQFILSSKKLLLSDSGFYLCAWSVLQNTEAFFGQGTRLTVV.

The chain has TRBV6-1 and TRBJ2-6; no reliable D call. Between the trimmed V and J ends, which lost 3 bases and 0 bases, there was a span of 15 bases. The CDR3 is made up of 18 amino acids. Germline V gene lookup returns CDR1 MNHNS and CDR2 SASEGT. In DNA, the CDR3 is TGTGCCAGCAGTGATTTGCGGTCTTCCTTCTCTGGGGCCAACGTCCTGACTTTC. This sequence encodes CASSDLRSSFSGANVLTF.

Concerning this clone: The junction differs from germline at one of its ends, possibly a read error. The J gene is TRBJ2-1, the V gene TRBV7-7; a weak D match, TRBD1 (5 bases). The CDR3 runs 13 residues. From germline, CDR1 is SSHAT and CDR2 FNYEAQ (reference sequence). Here the CDR3 DNA reads TGTGCTAGCAGCCTCAACAGGTACGATGAGCAGTTCTTC. Protein sequence: CASSLNRYDEQFF.

This sequence joins TRBV7-9 and TRBJ1-2; D unclear. The CDR3 spans 14 residues. The V end lost 1 base, the J end lost 2 bases, and 8 bases lay between the germline ends. The germline CDR1 and CDR2 sequences are SEHNR and FQNEAQ (reference sequence). CDR3 protein: CASSLDGRNYGYTF. In DNA, the CDR3 is TGTGCCAGCAGCTTAGACGGGAGGAACTATGGCTACACCTTC.

This chain connects TRBV7-8 to TRBJ2-7, with 13 bases lining up with TRBD2. The CDR3 contains 15 residues. Looked up from germline, CDR1 is SGHVS and CDR2 is FQNEAQ. The V and J ends lost 1 base and 3 bases, in that order; junction bases with no gene match: 0. Here the CDR3 reads CASSLGTSGGYEQYF. The CDR3 bases are TGTGCCAGCAGCTTAGGGACTAGCGGGGGCTACGAGCAGTACTTC.

This chain connects TRBV3-1 (or the pseudogene TRBV3-2) to TRBJ2-5; 14 nucleotides agree with TRBD2. V gave up 4 bases and J gave up 7 bases; unmatched junction bases: 2. The germline V gene encodes CDR1 LGHDT and CDR2 YNNKEL (reference sequence). The CDR3 contains 14 residues. This CDR3 reads CASSLGTSGGTQYF. The DNA for the CDR3 is TGTGCCAGCAGCCTGGGGACTAGCGGGGGGACCCAGTACTTC.

This clone was counted only a few times. The chain is built from TRBV6-6 and TRBJ1-5, with D possibly being TRBD1 (6 bases). This CDR3 spans 13 amino acids. Germline V gene lookup returns CDR1 MNHNY and CDR2 SVGAGI (reference sequence). Trimming took off 5 bases at V and 4 bases at J, with 9 bases between the two ends. CDR3 nucleotides: TGTGCCAGCAGTACAGGGCGGAATCAGCCCCAGCATTTT. Translating gives CASSTGRNQPQHF.

The V gene is TRBV5-6, the J gene TRBJ1-1, with 8 bases matching TRBD1. The CDR3 sequence is 16 residues long. V trimming: 4 bases; J trimming: 0 bases; junction bases outside the gene matches: 8. Per germline, CDR1 SGHDT and CDR2 YYEEEE. The CDR3 sequence is CASSLFRTGMNTEAFF. The CDR3 DNA reads TGTGCCAGCAGCCTCTTCCGGACAGGGATGAACACTGAAGCTTTCTTT.

This clone was recorded only once. This sequence joins TRBV3-1 (or the pseudogene TRBV3-2) and TRBJ2-1, with 10 bases fitting TRBD2. Trimming took 0 bases from V and 4 from J; bases not matched to a gene: 3. CDR1 is LGHDT, CDR2 YNNKEL, per germline (reference sequence). The CDR3 is 16 amino acids. CDR3 sequence: CASSQDHSGGYNEQFF. The CDR3 DNA is TGTGCCAGCAGCCAAGACCATAGCGGGGGGTACAATGAGCAGTTCTTC.

This chain joins TRBV7-9 and TRBJ2-3; 15 bases agree with TRBD2. The germline gives CDR1 SEHNR, CDR2 FQNEAQ (reference sequence). V was pared by 7 bases and J by 4 bases, with 3 bases of the junction left unmatched. The CDR3 totals 15 residues. CDR3 protein: CASNGLAGGSDTQYF. CDR3 DNA sequence: TGTGCCAGCAACGGACTAGCGGGGGGGTCAGATACGCAGTATTTT. The whole variable domain, filled in from reference TRBV7-9 and TRBJ2-3, reads DTGVSQNPRHKITKRGQNVTFRCDPISEHNRLYWYRQTLGQGPEFLTYFQNEAQLEKSRLLSDRFSAERPKGSFSTLEIQRTEQGDSAMYLCASNGLAGGSDTQYFGPGTRLTVL.

This clone has just one count. V and J are TRBV25-1 and TRBJ1-2; D ambiguous. The CDR3 is made up of 13 amino acids. V was shortened by 4 bases and J by 4 bases, with 10 bases between the two germline ends. CDR1 and CDR2 (germline): MGHDK, SYGVNS. Written as DNA, the CDR3 is TGTGCCAGCAGTGCAACAGCATCCTATGGCTACACCTTC. Its protein product is CASSATASYGYTF.

This chain connects TRBV14 to TRBJ1-1, with unresolved D. This CDR3 has 13 amino acids. Trimming cost V 7 bases and J 3 bases, with 12 bases left between them. In germline, CDR1 is SGHDN, CDR2 FVKESK. The CDR3 DNA reads as TGTGCCAGCACCCTCCTCGCGGACACTGAAGCTTTCTTT. Its translation: CASTLLADTEAFF. The full variable domain, in which reference TRBV14 and TRBJ1-1 provide the parts outside the CDR3, is EAGVTQFPSHSVIEKGQTVTLRCDPISGHDNLYWYRRVMGKEIKFLLHFVKESKQDESGMPNNRFLAERTGGTYSTLKVQPAELEDSGVYFCASTLLADTEAFFGQGTRLTVV.

The genes are TRBV19 and TRBJ1-5, with D hard to call. The ends were cut back, 2 bases at V and 8 bases at J, with 7 bases in the middle. The CDR3 is 12 residues long. Germline CDR1 and CDR2: LNHDA and SQIVND (reference sequence). CDR3 in DNA: TGTGCCAGTAGTATATCGGGTAAGCCCCAGCATTTT. Translating gives CASSISGKPQHF.

This rearrangement joins TRBV5-1 to TRBJ2-1, with 9 positions matching TRBD2. V lost 1 base to trimming and J lost 4 bases; unmatched junction nucleotides: 3. Germline V gene data show CDR1 as SGHRS and CDR2 as YFSETQ. This CDR3 region has 15 residues. CDR3 bases: TGCGCCAGCAGCTTGAGTAGCGGGGGATACAATGAGCAGTTCTTC. As protein: CASSLSSGGYNEQFF.

The rearrangement uses TRBV4-3 and TRBJ2-7; the match to TRBD2 covers 9 bases. Per the germline V gene, CDR1 is LGHNA and CDR2 is YSLEER. V shed 1 base, J shed 5 bases, and the junction held 6 bases outside the gene matches. The CDR3 consists of 15 residues. The CDR3 DNA reads as TGCGCCAGCAGCCAAGGGACTAGCGAGGCCAACGAGCAGTACTTC. It yields the protein CASSQGTSEANEQYF.

As to this clone: A read error may produce the germline difference seen at one junction end. The J gene is TRBJ1-6, the V gene TRBV10-3, with 7 bases fitting TRBD1. Germline assignment: CDR1 ENHRY and CDR2 SYGVKD. The CDR3 extends over 14 amino acids. Written as DNA, the CDR3 is TGTGCCATCAGTCTCGGACAGGCCACTTCACCCCTTCACTTT. This translates into CAISLGQATSPLHF.

The chain joins TRBV5-1 to TRBJ1-4; 9 bases line up with TRBD1. This CDR3 is built from 14 residues. CDR1 and CDR2 (germline): SGHRS, YFSETQ. Losses at the gene ends were 7 bases for V and 8 bases for J; bases not matched to a gene: 9. The CDR3 region has the DNA TGCGCCAGCGCGCCGGGACAGGGTGGAGAAAAACTGTTTTTT. Translating gives CASAPGQGGEKLFF.